A selection of T cell receptor beta chains follows, all from one sample in a study of blood T cell repertoires in COVID-19. Assay used: immunoSEQ multiplex PCR; TCRdb lists only in-frame clones, some missing. The sample records 290,000 or so clones, 90% being singletons. Specimen: PBMCs or T cells enriched from blood (not recorded which). The receptors come from a young woman with acute COVID-19. The CDR3 runs from the conserved cysteine through the conserved F or W. Fields, in order: clone size, D gene, J gene, V gene, CDR3 DNA, CDR3 protein. A D gene is named only where the DNA matches it firmly. The listing skips clone size in some rows; elsewhere it reads once, few, many or a size class.

clone_size: -; d_call: -; j_call: TRBJ2-3; v_call: TRBV28; cdr3_nt: TGTGCCAGCAGCACCCCGGGGTTCACAGATACGCAGTATTTT; cdr3_aa: CASSTPGFTDTQYF
clone_size: -; d_call: -; j_call: TRBJ1-1; v_call: TRBV11-3; cdr3_nt: TGTGCCAGCAGCTTAGACAGGTGGAACACTGAAGCTTTCTTT; cdr3_aa: CASSLDRWNTEAFF
clone_size: -; d_call: -; j_call: TRBJ2-6; v_call: TRBV29-1; cdr3_nt: TGCAGCGTTGCCGGGGAGGCTGGGGCCAACGTCCTGACTTTC; cdr3_aa: CSVAGEAGANVLTF
clone_size: -; d_call: TRBD1; j_call: TRBJ2-5; v_call: TRBV11-3; cdr3_nt: TGTGCCAGCAGCTCTGGTACAGGGGGCAGAGAGACCCAGTACTTC; cdr3_aa: CASSSGTGGRETQYF
clone_size: -; d_call: TRBD2; j_call: TRBJ2-7; v_call: TRBV6-1; cdr3_nt: TGTGCCAGCAGTGAAGCAGGGAGCGGGAGTGACGAGCAGTACTTC; cdr3_aa: CASSEAGSGSDEQYF
clone_size: -; d_call: -; j_call: TRBJ1-3; v_call: TRBV28; cdr3_nt: TGTGCCAGCAGTTCAGGGTCTGGAAACACCATATATTTT; cdr3_aa: CASSSGSGNTIYF
clone_size: -; d_call: TRBD2; j_call: TRBJ2-7; v_call: TRBV18; cdr3_nt: TGTGCCAGCTCACGTTCCACTAGCGGGACCTACGAGCAGTACTTC; cdr3_aa: CASSRSTSGTYEQYF
clone_size: -; d_call: -; j_call: TRBJ1-5; v_call: TRBV24-1; cdr3_nt: TGTGCCACCAGTGATTCCAGCGGGGCTGGGTTGAATCAGCCCCAGCATTTT; cdr3_aa: CATSDSSGAGLNQPQHF
clone_size: -; d_call: TRBD1; j_call: TRBJ1-2; v_call: TRBV28; cdr3_nt: TGTGCCAGCAGTTTGCCGACAGGGGATAATAACTATGGCTACACCTTC; cdr3_aa: CASSLPTGDNNYGYTF
clone_size: few; d_call: -; j_call: TRBJ2-5; v_call: TRBV6-5; cdr3_nt: TGTGCCAGCAGTTCCCTGGAGACCCAGTACTTC; cdr3_aa: CASSSLETQYF